These 7 T cell receptor beta chains were sequenced from one sample in a study of CD8 T cells in Susac syndrome. It was with random hexamers that 0.5 to 1 ug RNA was reverse transcribed. TCRdb used MiXCR to reprocess the immunoSEQ multiplex PCR reads, holding one entry per CDR3 protein. The table records about 140,000 distinct CDR3 sequences, just under 95% of them present only once. The sequenced material came from CD4+ T cells from PBMCs. These TCRs come from a human donor with Susac syndrome.

This clonotype was seen once. The J gene is TRBJ2-2, the V gene TRBV4-3, with TRBD2 as a possible D gene (6 bases). CDR1 and CDR2 (germline): LGHNA, YSLEER. The CDR3 loop spans 16 amino acids. The V and J ends lost 4 bases and 5 bases respectively, with 17 bases between them. DNA for the CDR3: TGCGCCAGCAGCCGCCTCGGGGGAGGAGGAACCGGGGAGCTGTTTTTT. As protein: CASSRLGGGGTGELFF.

V and J are TRBV18 and TRBJ2-7; the D is unclear. Trimming took off 0 bases at V and 3 bases at J, with 6 bases between the two ends. This CDR3 contains 13 residues. Germline-derived CDR1 and CDR2 are KGHSH and LQKENI. The CDR3 spells CASSPPDLYEQYF. CDR3 in DNA: TGTGCCAGCTCACCACCGGACCTCTACGAGCAGTACTTC.

The gene calls are TRBV20-1 and TRBJ2-7, with unresolved D. The CDR3 extends over 12 amino acids. Germline V gene sequence: CDR1 DFQATT, CDR2 SNEGSKA (reference sequence). V lost 0 bases to trimming and J lost 4 bases, with 7 bases between them. CDR3 nucleotide sequence: TGCAGTGCTAGAGATGGGTTTTACGAGCAGTACTTC. It is translated as CSARDGFYEQYF.

In its sample, this clonotype was seen a few times. One end of the junction varies from germline; a read error may be responsible. This sequence joins TRBV7-6 and TRBJ2-5; D unresolved. The CDR3 consists of 13 residues. Looked up from germline, CDR1 is SGHVS and CDR2 is FNYEAQ. The CDR3 nucleotides are TGTGCTAGCAGCTTCTCCGGGCAAGAGACCCAGTACTTC. Translating it yields CASSFSGQETQYF.

The chain joins TRBV30 to TRBJ1-5; possibly TRBD1 for D (5 bases). The CDR3 loop spans 13 amino acids. V was trimmed by 2 bases and J by 9 bases, leaving 14 bases between them. Looked up from germline, CDR1 is GTSNPN and CDR2 is SVGIG (reference sequence). The CDR3 spells CAWSKSQGGPQHF. CDR3 DNA: TGTGCCTGGAGTAAGAGCCAGGGCGGGCCCCAGCATTTT.

The chain has TRBV21-1 and TRBJ2-5; the table's D call, TRBD1, has no DNA check behind it. TRBV21-1 is given as a pseudogene. The CDR3 is 16 residues long. The CDR3 DNA sequence: TGTGCCAGCAGCAAAGTAGGGCGGGGCCGCCAAGAGACCCAGTACTTC. Its translation is CASSKVGRGRQETQYF.

This chain connects TRBV11-1 to TRBJ1-6; D uncertain. V was clipped by 3 bases and J by 10 bases, with 7 bases between them. The CDR3 spans 12 residues. Germline V gene data show CDR1 as SGHAT and CDR2 as FQDESV (reference sequence). In DNA, the CDR3 is TGTGCCAGCAGCTTTTCGGAATCACCCCTCCACTTT. Translated: CASSFSESPLHF.